One and the same sample provided the 9 T cell receptor beta chains below, sequenced in a study of cytomegalovirus exposure and HLA in healthy donors. Primers for the PCR totalled 60 Vbeta and 13 Jbeta. Produced via immunoSEQ multiplex PCR; TCRdb's table is partial and in-frame only. The data hold about 160,000 clones, with just under 80% observed a single time. What was sequenced was PBMCs. The receptor source for this set is a man aged 25-45 years in good health and CMV-seronegative.

The chain joins TRBV7-2 to TRBJ1-6; D gene ambiguous. From germline, CDR1 is SGHTA and CDR2 FQGNSA. V dropped 5 bases and J dropped 1 base, with 9 bases sitting between them. This CDR3 comprises 15 residues. CDR3 protein: CASSTPGSYNSPLHF. The CDR3 DNA follows: TGTGCCAGCAGCACGCCGGGGTCCTATAATTCACCCCTCCACTTT.

This sequence joins TRBV9 and TRBJ2-3; unclear D gene. Germline assignment: CDR1 SGDLS and CDR2 YYNGEE. Trimming stripped 4 bases from V and 0 bases from J, with 9 bases between. The CDR3 is 14 amino acids. The CDR3 DNA reads TGTGCCAGCAGCAAGGCAGCGAGCACAGATACGCAGTATTTT. Its translation: CASSKAASTDTQYF.

The chain uses TRBV11-2 and TRBJ1-3; 11 bases align to TRBD1. Trimming cost V 7 bases and J 1 base; bases outside gene matches: 9. CDR3 size: 17 residues. Germline-derived CDR1 and CDR2 are SGHAT and FQNNGV. CDR3 loop: CASTRRDRGISGNTIYF. For the CDR3, the DNA is TGTGCCAGCACCCGCCGGGACAGGGGGATATCTGGAAACACCATATATTTT.

V is TRBV6-5 and J is TRBJ2-5, with D perhaps matching TRBD1 (5 bases). The length of the CDR3 is 14 residues. V was shortened by 6 bases and J by 1 base, with 12 bases between the two germline ends. The germline V gene has CDR1 MNHEY and CDR2 SVGAGI. In DNA, the CDR3 is TGTGCCAGCAGCCGACGGCAGGGCCAAGAGACCCAGTACTTC. Amino acids: CASSRRQGQETQYF.

The genes are TRBV29-1 and TRBJ1-2, with a weak D call TRBD1 (6 bases). The ends were cut back, 6 bases at V and 6 bases at J, with 14 bases in the middle. The V gene's germline CDR1 is SQVTM and CDR2 ANQGSEA. The CDR3 runs to 12 residues. Written as DNA, the CDR3 is TGCAGCGTGACCAGGGGTTCCGATGGCTACACCTTC. It translates to CSVTRGSDGYTF.

The rearrangement joins TRBV7-3 to TRBJ2-1; possible D gene TRBD1, 5 bases. The ends were cut back, 5 bases at V and 2 bases at J, with 10 bases in the middle. The CDR3 consists of 14 residues. Germline CDR1 and CDR2: SGHTA and FQGTGA. The CDR3 DNA follows: TGTGCCAGCAGCCCCAGGGCTGCCTACAATGAGCAGTTCTTC. This sequence encodes CASSPRAAYNEQFF.

The chain employs TRBV19 and TRBJ2-7; TRBD2 aligns across 11 bases. The junction had 3 bases not matched to a gene; V was cut back by 5 bases and J by 0 bases. There are 15 residues in the CDR3. Germline CDR1 reads LNHDA; CDR2 reads SQIVND (reference sequence). DNA of the CDR3: TGTGCCAGTAGTCCCGGGACTAGCGGCTCCTACGAGCAGTACTTC. It is translated as CASSPGTSGSYEQYF.

The chain uses TRBV4-1 and TRBJ1-5, with TRBD1 as a possible D gene (5 bases). CDR1 is MGHRA and CDR2 is YSYEKL in the germline V gene. The V and J ends lost 2 bases and 3 bases respectively, with 26 bases between them. The CDR3 is made up of 20 amino acids. The CDR3: CASSQIPGQQEYGINQPQHF. CDR3 coding DNA: TGCGCCAGCAGCCAAATCCCCGGCCAACAGGAGTACGGAATCAATCAGCCCCAGCATTTT.

The rearrangement uses TRBV19 and TRBJ1-5; 9 bases map to TRBD1. The CDR3 is made up of 16 amino acids. The V gene end was trimmed by 1 base and the J gene end by 2 bases; junction bases not matched to a gene: 3. Per the germline V gene, CDR1 is LNHDA and CDR2 is SQIVND (reference sequence). CDR3 region: CASSIGDRARNQPQHF. The CDR3 region has the DNA TGTGCCAGTAGTATAGGGGACAGGGCCCGCAATCAGCCCCAGCATTTT. The full variable domain, completed using reference TRBV19 and TRBJ1-5, is DGGITQSPKYLFRKEGQNVTLSCEQNLNHDAMYWYRQDPGQGLRLIYYSQIVNDFQKGDIAEGYSVSREKKESFPLTVTSAQKNPTAFYLCASSIGDRARNQPQHFGDGTRLSIL.